These 5 T cell receptor beta chains share one sample of origin, sequenced in a study of T cell responses to AZD1222 COVID-19 vaccine. Profiled with immunoSEQ multiplex PCR; TCRdb holds only in-frame clones, not every one. The data hold roughly 110,000 clones, with less than 95% observed a single time. The sequencing here drew on peripheral blood, taken 28 days after the second AZD1222 dose. Receptors originate from an adult who received the AZD1222 COVID-19 vaccine.

The gene calls are TRBV6-5 and TRBJ1-1; possibly TRBD1 for D (6 bases). This CDR3 comprises 16 residues. V dropped 1 base and J dropped 4 bases, with 16 bases sitting between them. Germline V gives CDR1 MNHEY, CDR2 SVGAGI. The CDR3 protein is CASSYFRRGRGTEAFF. As DNA, the CDR3 is TGTGCCAGCAGTTACTTTAGAAGGGGGAGAGGCACTGAAGCTTTCTTT.

The V call is TRBV6-5, the J call TRBJ1-1; the D is unclear. This CDR3 has 14 amino acids. Germline CDR1 is MNHEY and CDR2 is SVGAGI. Trimming removed 2 bases from V and 1 base from J, with 8 bases in between. This CDR3 is CASSYGQKNTEAFF. The DNA of the CDR3 is TGTGCCAGCAGTTACGGCCAGAAGAACACTGAAGCTTTCTTT.

V and J are TRBV21-1 and TRBJ2-1; the D call TRBD2 from the table was never checked on the DNA. TRBV21-1 is shown as a pseudogene. The CDR3 covers 16 residues. In DNA form, the CDR3 reads TGTGCCAGCAGCATCCGGGGCGCGGGGGACTACAATGAGCAGTTCTTC. Its translation: CASSIRGAGDYNEQFF.

The genes are TRBV20-1 and TRBJ1-2, with D possibly being TRBD1 (5 bases). V was shortened by 3 bases and J by 3 bases, with 11 bases between the two germline ends. Germline lookup yields CDR1 DFQATT and CDR2 SNEGSKA (reference sequence). The CDR3 is 13 residues long. The CDR3 DNA sequence: TGCAGTGCTAGTGAACAGGATCACTATGGCTACACCTTC. Amino acids: CSASEQDHYGYTF.

The CDR3 region has the DNA TGTGCCAGCAGCCCCGGGACAGGTTTATACACCATATATTTT. Amino acids: CASSPGTGLYTIYF. The chain links TRBV7-2 to TRBJ1-3; TRBD1 agrees at 8 bases. This CDR3 has 14 residues. V shed 5 bases, J shed 8 bases, and the junction held 8 bases outside the gene matches. The germline gives CDR1 SGHTA, CDR2 FQGNSA.